What follows describes a single T cell receptor (beta chain). Its antigen is not yet known. It has no much larger one-base neighbor in the sample; base qualities were not kept. Libraries were built with the immunoSEQ multiplex PCR assay. For the multiplex PCR, a mixture combining 60 forward primers for TCR Vbeta segments and 13 reverse primers for TCR Jbeta segments was used. The CDR3 region of rearranged TCR beta genes was amplified from genomic DNA by a multiplex PCR assay. The Illumina HiSeq System was used to sequence the amplified TCR beta libraries as 87-base-pair reads. Concerning the study's data processing: In a later analysis, roughly 80 million unique TCR beta chains were counted across the 666 repertoires, and roughly 11 million of these chains were shared by at least two donors. Raw reads were error-corrected and collapsed into unique sequences by a nearest-neighbor algorithm in which closely related sequences were merged to remove PCR and sequencing errors. Alignment of CDR3 sequences to IMGT reference sequences was used to assign V, D and J gene segments. For a sequence to be retained, at least a six-nucleotide match to both a V gene segment and a J gene segment was required. A rearrangement was called productive if the CDR3 had no stop codons and remained in frame with V and J, and every other rearrangement was called non-productive. Following IMGT convention, CDR3 was defined as the stretch from the second conserved V-encoded cysteine to the conserved J-encoded phenylalanine. In an earlier analysis of around 600 of the donors, sequences lacking an unambiguous match to a single V gene segment were excluded. In an earlier analysis of a few hundred of the donors, V segments were called functional above 56.7% productive rearrangements and were called segregating when the between-donor standard deviation exceeded 5%. A statistical classification framework was built to diagnose cytomegalovirus status from the catalog of TCR beta chain sequences. In a later analysis, TCR nucleotide sequences were compared against IMGT/GENE-DB human TR gene sequences so that V and J genes could be assigned. Using the TCRdist pipeline, a later analysis assigned CDR3 sequences along with most-parsimonious VDJ recombination scenarios. In a later analysis, each TCR beta chain was defined by its CDR3 amino acid sequence together with its V-gene family, and reads without a unique V-gene family were excluded. As a way to deal with suspected cross-contamination and a sequencing artifact, a later analysis dropped 450 to 600 nucleotide sequences that were highly shared and had low generation probability. In a later analysis, a clonal expansion index was calculated for each public chain from normalized within-repertoire ranks of inferred template counts. In a later analysis, generation probabilities were computed with a VDJ recombination model fitted to out-of-frame rearrangements, and the resulting probabilities were checked against IGoR. A later analysis scored TCR-TCR, TCR-HLA and TCR-CMV co-occurrence with hypergeometric tests, applying a repertoire-size bias correction to TCR pairs. A later analysis estimated false discovery rates by permuting HLA or CMV assignments 20 times. In a later analysis, co-occurring TCRs were grouped using DBSCAN, with TCRdist sequence similarity added in when clustering inside HLA-allele-positive subsets. Repertoires with fewer than 30,000 or more than 120,000 public chains were left out of co-occurrence clustering, as were five repertoires with anomalous nucleotide sharing. TCRdb retrieved this table from immuneACCESS and kept in-frame rearrangements only. Not all clones are present; in checked studies, unresolved V genes account for under half, and no reason is known for the remainder. The V and J calls and clone size come from that table; D and trimming were worked out from the DNA. In this sample the table shows over 100,000 clones, under 85% of which occur a single time. The top ten constitute around 5% of the sample.

This entry comes from a study of cytomegalovirus exposure and HLA in healthy donors (dated by TCRdb to 2015 to 2018). Looking at the study overall: According to an earlier analysis of several hundred of the donors, about 190 million T cells yielded 90 million to 140 million unique TCR beta sequences and roughly 280 Gb of sequence data. The study aimed to test whether cataloging public T cell receptors could reveal signatures of past pathogen exposure. To predict cytomegalovirus infection status, the study combined high-throughput TCR immunosequencing, statistical association of individual TCRs with disease status, and machine learning. The genetic ancestry cluster associated with self-reported Caucasian donors included 81% of the roughly 400 genotyped donors. Class I and class II HLA loci were covered by the typing at four-digit resolution. Along with the roughly 610-subject first cohort, a separate validation cohort of over a hundred different subjects was used. All discovery cohort repertoires had been generated using a single sequencing platform. Across around 400 genotyped donors of the cohort, an average of about 240,000 unique TCR beta nucleotide sequences per donor were sequenced, and approximately 19% of those sequences were non-productive. Typing coverage varied by locus: 629-630 donors for A, B, C, DRB1 and DQB1; roughly 500 for DQA1; nearly 610 for DPA1; fewer than 480 for DPB1. The T cell repertoires of 666 subjects were profiled by immunosequencing and related to cytomegalovirus serostatus. Roughly 5 DR-DQ haplotypes were handled as single units for association and clustering, since linkage in the cohort was strong. Donor age, sex, ethnicity and CMV serostatus were compiled together with the repertoire data. Rather than drawing on any new phenotypic data, the later analysis identified candidate immune exposures from TCR beta sequences and the way those sequences occurred across donors. A later analysis re-examined previously published TCR beta repertoires from more than 650 donors and added high-resolution HLA genotyping to investigate patterns of TCR occurrence. In an earlier analysis of roughly 600 of the donors, high-throughput TCR beta sequencing was used to judge whether each TCR beta V gene segment behaved as functional or pseudogenic. Roughly 300 gigabases of sequencing data and tens of millions of unique TCR sequences were included in an early release covering about 700 HLA-typed donors. In a later genetic analysis, genome-wide SNP genotypes for about 55% of the roughly 700 donors were used, and that subset was treated as a discovery cohort. Summary of the overall study and its limitations: For the cohort, immune exposure information was limited to CMV serostatus. Assigning TCR associations to individual alleles was difficult when HLA alleles, especially DR and DQ, strongly co-occurred. A later analysis found that most CMV-associated TCR beta chains appeared HLA-restricted, with HLA associations seemingly driven largely by CMV exposure. The sequencing pipeline was judged likely to have produced a cluster of highly shared sequence variants as a technical artifact. In a later genetic analysis, a missense DCLRE1C variant was associated with V-gene and J-gene trimming of TCR beta chains, and the association was replicated in an independent cohort. In a later analysis, HLA-associated TCR beta chains showed more clonal expansion and lower generation probabilities than non-associated chains that were equally common. A total of 164 TCR beta chains were listed by the study as associated with cytomegalovirus. In a later analysis, several top co-occurrence clusters were reported to appear linked to parvovirus B19, influenza, CMV and Epstein-Barr virus. It was suggested by the authors that the approach could potentially be generalized to other disease states and immunological phenotypes. In vitro tests confirmed that a few of the cytomegalovirus-associated TCR beta chains recognize cytomegalovirus antigens. According to a later genetic analysis, donors in an Asian-associated ancestry cluster had fewer N-insertions in productive TCRs than the approximately 670-donor mean. Only TCR beta chains were sequenced in this cohort, and the absence of alpha or paired-chain data limited detectable features. Some IMGT-functional V segments, including TRBV6-2 and TRBV6-3, could not be distinguished by the 87-base-pair reads and were therefore excluded. In an earlier analysis of about 540 of the donors, most TCR beta V segments were observed in productive rearrangements about 90% or about 30% of the time, broadly matching IMGT annotations. Roughly uniform sequencing depth across donors was assumed in presence/absence analyses, although this assumption may not hold. In a later analysis, 16,951 TCR beta sequences were associated with specific HLA alleles at a false discovery rate of 0.05. In a later analysis, the rate of TCR association differed among HLA loci, with DRB1 alleles having the most associated TCRs and HLA-C alleles having the fewest. A further reported finding was that TCR beta sequences accurately predicted the HLA-A and HLA-B alleles for most subjects in the first cohort. While some public TCRs were present in many individuals, most TCR sequences turned up only very rarely across donors. About 17 rarely observed V segments, including chromosome 9 orphons, were excluded from the earlier analysis of just under 600 of the donors because counts were too low. The classifier was reported to diagnose cytomegalovirus status with high specificity and sensitivity in both the original cohort and the validation cohort. Because some donors lacked HLA typing at each locus, the association tests relied only on the typed subset. Correlated functional status among segregating V segments might reflect linkage disequilibrium, but an unknown experimental factor could not be ruled out.

Based on the germline V gene, the CDR1 and CDR2 sequences are SGHTA and FQGNSA. Trimming at the junction amounts to 7 bases on V and 0 bases on J, and the germline ends lie 10 bases apart. There are 14 amino acids in the CDR3, from cysteine to phenylalanine inclusive. Only CDR3 DNA is held: 42 bases, read in frame from base 1. The cohort consisted of 600 to 700 healthy bone marrow donors. At the time of sampling, every cohort member was nominally healthy, though immune exposures that went unrecorded were likely present. The donor tested CMV seropositive and was one of the 289 seropositive cohort members. Each donor provided a peripheral blood sample, and peripheral blood mononuclear cells were used for TCR beta sequencing. Genomic DNA was extracted from the blood cell samples with the Qiagen DNeasy Blood Extraction Kit.

Sample: PBMCs. The rearranged chain carries TRBV7-2 and TRBJ2-1, with the D gene call left open. The sequence was collected from a man aged 25-45 years in good health and CMV-seropositive. The CDR3 loop reads CASTIQSSYNEQFF. The nucleotides are TGTGCCAGCACCATACAGAGCTCCTACAATGAGCAGTTCTTC. Full variable domain (CDR3 extended with the reference TRBV7-2 and TRBJ2-1 proteins): GAGVSQSPSNKVTEKGKDVELRCDPISGHTALYWYRQSLGQGLEFLIYFQGNSAPDKSGLPSDRFSAERTGGSVSTLTIQRTQQEDSAVYLCASTIQSSYNEQFFGPGTRLTVL.